The subject of this entry is one T cell receptor (beta chain). Its antigen is currently unknown. The CDR3 end falls 3 residues outside the read, so it is completed with the germline J gene. The V gene's germline CDR1 is LNHDA and CDR2 SQIVND (reference sequence). This CDR3 has 15 amino acids. These data are taken from a study of T cells in women clearing cervical HPV infection. Study at large: Controls were women whose single incident HPV16 infection cleared within 12 months without precancer or cancer.

Whole-study findings and limits: TRBV6-7 relative abundance averaged approximately 0.1% in cases and 0.15% to 0.2% in controls.

Average input was around 1,300 ng genomic DNA for immunoSEQ TCR beta CDR3 amplification. Some clones are missing from TCRdb's copy, which holds only in-frame ones; the method was immunoSEQ multiplex PCR. With roughly 31,000 clones in the sample, the ten largest clones hold 6.8%. This TCR derives from a woman aged 18 to 69 with a cervical HPV16 infection that either progressed to CIN3+ or cleared (not recorded which). The chain recombines TRBV19 with TRBJ2-2; 7 nucleotides match TRBD1. The sample consisted of blood buffy coat. CDR3 loop: CASTPRDRRNSPLFF. The CDR3 bases that were read are TGTGCCAGTACCCCCCGGGACAGAAGAAATTCACCG. Full variable domain (remainder filled in from reference TRBV19 and TRBJ2-2): DGGITQSPKYLFRKEGQNVTLSCEQNLNHDAMYWYRQDPGQGLRLIYYSQIVNDFQKGDIAEGYSVSREKKESFPLTVTSAQKNPTAFYLCASTPRDRRNSPLFFGEGSRLTVL.